This TCR beta chain was sequenced during a study of blood T cells in healthy people across ages. The CDR3 is made up of 15 amino acids. CDR1 and CDR2 (germline): LGHNA, YSLEER. V lost 0 bases to trimming and J lost 6 bases; unmatched junction nucleotides: 6. A J-beta primer mix and a sample-barcoded 5' primer were used in a second PCR of about 7 to 12 cycles. Each cDNA molecule received a tag from a template-switch adaptor that had 12 random nucleotides. MiXCR was run by TCRdb on the 5' RACE reads, yielding one entry per CDR3 protein. Of about 800,000 distinct CDR3 sequences in the sample, around 25% were seen once. In addition, the sample was reused for a study of T cells of mothers and their children.

The receptor was isolated from a boy aged 10-17 years in good health. The V gene is TRBV4-3, the J gene TRBJ2-7; 9 nucleotides line up with TRBD1. Sequencing was performed on blood. The CDR3 DNA is TGCGCCAGCAGCCAAGAAGGGACAGGGATTTCCGAGCAGTACTTC. Residues: CASSQEGTGISEQYF.